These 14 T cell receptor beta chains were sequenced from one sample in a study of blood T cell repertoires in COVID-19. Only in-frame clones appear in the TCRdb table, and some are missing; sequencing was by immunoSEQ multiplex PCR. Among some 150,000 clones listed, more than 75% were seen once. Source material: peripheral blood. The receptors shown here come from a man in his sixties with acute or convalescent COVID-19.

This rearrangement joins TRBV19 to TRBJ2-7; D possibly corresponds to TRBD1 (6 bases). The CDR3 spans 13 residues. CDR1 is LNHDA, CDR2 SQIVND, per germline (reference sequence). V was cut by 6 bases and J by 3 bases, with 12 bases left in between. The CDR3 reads CASSDRSDYEQYF. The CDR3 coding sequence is TGTGCCAGTAGCGACAGGAGCGACTACGAGCAGTACTTC. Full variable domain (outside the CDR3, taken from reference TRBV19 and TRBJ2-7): DGGITQSPKYLFRKEGQNVTLSCEQNLNHDAMYWYRQDPGQGLRLIYYSQIVNDFQKGDIAEGYSVSREKKESFPLTVTSAQKNPTAFYLCASSDRSDYEQYFGPGTRLTVT.

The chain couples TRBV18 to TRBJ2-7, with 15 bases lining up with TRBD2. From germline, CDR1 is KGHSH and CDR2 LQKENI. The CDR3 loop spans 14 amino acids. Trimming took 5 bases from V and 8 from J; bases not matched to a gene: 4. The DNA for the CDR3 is TGTGCCAGCTCAATGGGACTAGCGGGAGGAAAGCAGTACTTC. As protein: CASSMGLAGGKQYF.

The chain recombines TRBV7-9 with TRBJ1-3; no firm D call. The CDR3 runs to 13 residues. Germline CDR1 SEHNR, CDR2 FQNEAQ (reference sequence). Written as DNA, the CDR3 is TGTGCAAGCGGTGGCAGCTCTGGAAACACCATATATTTT. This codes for CASGGSSGNTIYF.

The chain's CDR3 is CASSNRRGQDEQYF. CDR3 DNA: TGTGCCAGTAGTAATCGCAGGGGGCAGGACGAGCAGTACTTC. This chain links TRBV19 with TRBJ2-7; 8 nucleotides agree with TRBD1. Germline V gene data show CDR1 as LNHDA and CDR2 as SQIVND (reference sequence). The CDR3 runs 14 residues. V gave up 4 bases and J gave up 5 bases; unmatched junction bases: 7.

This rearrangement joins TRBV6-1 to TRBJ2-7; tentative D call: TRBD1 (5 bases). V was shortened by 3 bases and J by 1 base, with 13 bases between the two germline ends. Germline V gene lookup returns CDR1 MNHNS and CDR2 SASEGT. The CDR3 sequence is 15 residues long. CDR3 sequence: CASSDPGAASYEQYF. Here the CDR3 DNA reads TGTGCCAGCAGTGACCCTGGGGCGGCTTCCTACGAGCAGTACTTC.

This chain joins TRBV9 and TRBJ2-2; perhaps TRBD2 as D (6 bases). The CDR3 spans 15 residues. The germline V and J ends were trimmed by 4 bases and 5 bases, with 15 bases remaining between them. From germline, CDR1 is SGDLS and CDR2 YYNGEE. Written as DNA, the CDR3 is TGTGCCAGCAGCCCCCAGCAGGAGGGAACCGGGGAGCTGTTTTTT. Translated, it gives CASSPQQEGTGELFF. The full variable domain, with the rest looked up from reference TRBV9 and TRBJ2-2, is DSGVTQTPKHLITATGQRVTLRCSPRSGDLSVYWYQQSLDQGLQFLIQYYNGEERAKGNILERFSAQQFPDLHSELNLSSLELGDSALYFCASSPQQEGTGELFFGEGSRLTVL.

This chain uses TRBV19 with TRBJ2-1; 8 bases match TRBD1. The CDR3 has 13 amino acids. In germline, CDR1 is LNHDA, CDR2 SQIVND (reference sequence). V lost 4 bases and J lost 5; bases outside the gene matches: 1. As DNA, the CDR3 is TGTGCCAGTAGTAGACAGGGGAACAATGAGCAGTTCTTC. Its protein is CASSRQGNNEQFF.

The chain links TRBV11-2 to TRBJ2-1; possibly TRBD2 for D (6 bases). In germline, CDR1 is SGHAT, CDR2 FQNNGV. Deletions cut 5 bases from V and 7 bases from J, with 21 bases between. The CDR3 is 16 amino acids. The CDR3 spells CASSPWGGGVSNEQFF. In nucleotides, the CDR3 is TGTGCCAGCAGCCCATGGGGAGGCGGGGTCTCTAATGAGCAGTTCTTC.

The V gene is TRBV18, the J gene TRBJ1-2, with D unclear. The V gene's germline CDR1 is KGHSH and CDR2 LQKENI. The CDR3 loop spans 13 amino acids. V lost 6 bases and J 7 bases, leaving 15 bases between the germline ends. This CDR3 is CASSPPQVGGYTF. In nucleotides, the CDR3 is TGTGCCAGCTCCCCCCCCCAGGTTGGTGGCTACACCTTC. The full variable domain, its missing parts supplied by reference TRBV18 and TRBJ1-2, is NAGVMQNPRHLVRRRGQEARLRCSPMKGHSHVYWYRQLPEEGLKFMVYLQKENIIDESGMPKERFSAEFPKEGPSILRIQQVVRGDSAAYFCASSPPQVGGYTFGSGTRLTVV.

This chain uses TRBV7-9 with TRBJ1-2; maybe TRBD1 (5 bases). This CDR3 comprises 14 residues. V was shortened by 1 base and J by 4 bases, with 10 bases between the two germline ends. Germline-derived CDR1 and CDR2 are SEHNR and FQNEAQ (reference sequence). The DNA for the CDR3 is TGTGCCAGCAGCTTAGACCAGGGTCCCTATGGCTACACCTTC. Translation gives CASSLDQGPYGYTF.

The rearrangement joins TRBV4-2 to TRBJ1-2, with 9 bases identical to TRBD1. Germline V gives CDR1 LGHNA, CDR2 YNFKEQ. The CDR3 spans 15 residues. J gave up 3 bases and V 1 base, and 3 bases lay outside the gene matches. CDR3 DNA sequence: TGTGCCAGCAGCCAAGGGACAGGGGAACACTATGGCTACACCTTC. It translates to CASSQGTGEHYGYTF.

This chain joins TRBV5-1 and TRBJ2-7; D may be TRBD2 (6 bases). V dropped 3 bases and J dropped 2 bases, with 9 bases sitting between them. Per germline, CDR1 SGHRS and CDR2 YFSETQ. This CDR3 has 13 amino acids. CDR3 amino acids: CASSWDLTYEQYF. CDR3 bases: TGCGCCAGCAGCTGGGACTTAACCTACGAGCAGTACTTC.

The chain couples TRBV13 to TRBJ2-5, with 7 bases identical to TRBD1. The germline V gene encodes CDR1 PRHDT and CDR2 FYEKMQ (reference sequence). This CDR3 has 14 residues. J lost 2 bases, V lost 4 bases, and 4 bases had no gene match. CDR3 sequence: CASSSGQDQETQYF. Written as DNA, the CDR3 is TGTGCCAGCAGCTCTGGACAGGATCAAGAGACCCAGTACTTC.

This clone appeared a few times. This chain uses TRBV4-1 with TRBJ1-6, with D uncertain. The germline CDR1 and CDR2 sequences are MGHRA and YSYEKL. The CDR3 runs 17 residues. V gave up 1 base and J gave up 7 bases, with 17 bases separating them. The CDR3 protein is CASSQGPPRALNSPLHF. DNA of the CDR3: TGCGCCAGCAGCCAAGGCCCCCCTAGAGCTCTCAATTCACCCCTCCACTTT.